The rows below give T cell receptor beta chains drawn from one sample of a study of T cell responses to AZD1222 COVID-19 vaccine. Some clones are missing from TCRdb's copy, which holds only in-frame ones; the method was immunoSEQ multiplex PCR. Of 150,000 to 180,000 clones listed, 90% are singletons. Sequenced material: peripheral blood, taken on day 0 of AZD1222 vaccination. The receptor source for this set is an adult in good health. Each CDR3 is given with its conserved first and last residue. Each record gives: clone size, V gene, D gene, J gene, CDR3 DNA, CDR3 protein. D genes are given only for firm matches. Clone size is given for some rows only: seen once, a few or many times, or a class if the clone is expanded.

>-|TRBV2|-|TRBJ1-5
TGTGCCAGCAGTGACACGAGGAATCAGCCCCAGCATTTT
CASSDTRNQPQHF
>-|TRBV25-1|-|TRBJ1-1
TGTGCCAGCAGTCGAGAGCCGAACACTGAAGCTTTCTTT
CASSREPNTEAFF
>-|TRBV3-1/TRBV3-2|-|TRBJ1-1
TGTGCCAGCAGCTACCTACCGACAGGTGGTGTGCGGAACACTGAAGCTTTCTTT
CASSYLPTGGVRNTEAFF
>-|TRBV7-2|-|TRBJ2-1
TGTGCCAGCAGCTTAGGTACACCTCGGGACATATACAATGAGCAGTTCTTC
CASSLGTPRDIYNEQFF
>-|TRBV4-2|-|TRBJ1-2
TGTGCCAGCAGCCAAGATGGGGACTATGGCTACACCTTC
CASSQDGDYGYTF
>-|TRBV3-1/TRBV3-2|-|TRBJ1-3
TGTGCCAGCAGCCAAGGTTTTCGGGGCAGCACCATATATTTT
CASSQGFRGSTIYF
>-|TRBV7-2|-|TRBJ1-2
TGTGCCAGCAGCTTAGGAGGACGGGACTATGGCTACACCTTC
CASSLGGRDYGYTF
>once|TRBV4-2|-|TRBJ2-6
TGTGCCAGCAGCCGAGAAGCCGGGTGGGGGGCCAACGTCCTGACTTTC
CASSREAGWGANVLTF
>-|TRBV18|TRBD1|TRBJ1-1
TGTGCCAGCTCACGGGGACAGGGTCTGAACACTGAAGCTTTCTTT
CASSRGQGLNTEAFF
>-|TRBV7-9|TRBD2|TRBJ2-2
TGTGCCAGCAGGGACTCTGTGGCGGGAGGTGGCACCGGGGAGCTGTTTTTT
CASRDSVAGGGTGELFF
>-|TRBV27|-|TRBJ1-2
TGTGCCAGCAGCCCCCAGGGACGGGGCTATGGCTACACCTTC
CASSPQGRGYGYTF
>-|TRBV5-1|-|TRBJ1-2
TGCGCCAGCAGCTTGGTGGGGGCGGGCTATGGCTACACCTTC
CASSLVGAGYGYTF
>-|TRBV10-2|TRBD1|TRBJ1-4
TGCGCCAGCCTTGTCCCGGGACAGGGGGCCAGTAGTGAAAAACTGTTTTTT
CASLVPGQGASSEKLFF
>-|TRBV5-8|-|TRBJ1-5
TGTGCCAGCAGCCGACAGGTTTATCAGCCCCAGCATTTT
CASSRQVYQPQHF
>-|TRBV6-2/TRBV6-3|-|TRBJ1-5
TGTGCCAGCAGTTACTCTCCATGGGATCAGCCCCAGCATTTT
CASSYSPWDQPQHF
>-|TRBV30|-|TRBJ1-5
TGTGCCTGGCGAGCCCAGGGCAATCAGCCCCAGCATTTT
CAWRAQGNQPQHF
>-|TRBV11-2|-|TRBJ1-1
TGTGCCAGCAGCTCCCCTGGTTGGACAGTTTCCACTGAAGCTTTCTTT
CASSSPGWTVSTEAFF